This T cell receptor beta chain was obtained from a study of blood T cells in healthy people across ages. General study points: Age advanced and TCR beta diversity per million T cells fell, roughly linearly.

Primers used in a second PCR of roughly 6 to 12 cycles were a sample-barcoded 5' primer and a J-beta primer mix. TCRdb redid the calling of the 5' RACE reads with MiXCR, one entry per CDR3 protein. The sample lists about 1,500,000 distinct CDR3 sequences, 28% occurring once. Every donor provided roughly 10 milliliters of peripheral blood. The CDR3 length is 12 residues. Trimming pared 3 bases from V and 2 bases from J, leaving 5 bases between. The sample holds many counts of this clonotype. Antigen: not known. Sample: blood. This chain uses TRBV12-3 or TRBV12-4 with TRBJ2-7; D not resolved. The clonotype originates from a woman in her thirties in good health. The CDR3 region has the DNA TGTGCCAGCAGTTTCGCTACCTACGAGCAGTACTTC. Its protein product is CASSFATYEQYF.